This T cell receptor beta chain was sequenced in a study of blood T cell repertoires in COVID-19. About the study: The United States, Italy and Spain were the sources of the acute and convalescent COVID-19 samples.

In the original processing: By means of reference gene primer amplification, nucleated cell counts were estimated. Using immunoSEQ multiplex PCR, the repertoire was profiled, and TCRdb retains in-frame clones only, with some absent. V, J and clone size reflect that table, while D and trimming were determined from the DNA. The sample includes roughly 79,000 clones, roughly 86% seen only once; the top ten take roughly 7%. Trimming took 2 bases from V and 5 from J, leaving 10 bases between them. CDR1 is SGHRS, CDR2 YFSETQ, per germline. The CDR3 spans 14 residues. The sequence was obtained from a woman between 50 and 59 years old with acute or convalescent COVID-19. The rearrangement joins TRBV5-1 to TRBJ1-4, with D unclear. Sequenced: peripheral blood. CDR3 region: CASSLPGKNEKLFF. CDR3 DNA sequence: TGCGCCAGCAGCTTACCCGGGAAAAATGAAAAACTGTTTTTT.